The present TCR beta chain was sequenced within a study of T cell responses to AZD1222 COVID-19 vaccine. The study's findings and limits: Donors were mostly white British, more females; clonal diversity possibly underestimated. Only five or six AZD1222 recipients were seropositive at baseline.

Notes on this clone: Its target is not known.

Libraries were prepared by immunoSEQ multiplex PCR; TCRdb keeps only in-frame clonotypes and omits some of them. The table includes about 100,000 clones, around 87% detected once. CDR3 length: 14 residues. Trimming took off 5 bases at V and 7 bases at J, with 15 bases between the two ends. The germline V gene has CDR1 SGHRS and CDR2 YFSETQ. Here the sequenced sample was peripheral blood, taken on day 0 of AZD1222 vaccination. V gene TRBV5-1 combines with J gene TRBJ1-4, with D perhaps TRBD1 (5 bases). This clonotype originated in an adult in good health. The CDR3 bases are TGCGCCAGCAGTCAGGGTACAAAGGTTGAAAAACTGTTTTTT. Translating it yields CASSQGTKVEKLFF.